This paragraph covers one T cell receptor beta chain sequence. CDR3 length: 17 amino acids. The V segment lost 4 bases and the J segment 5 bases; nucleotides outside the gene matches: 12. Germline values: CDR1 KGHSH, CDR2 LQKENI. The PCR was carried out with 60 Vbeta primers and 13 Jbeta primers. The protocol was immunoSEQ multiplex PCR, while the TCRdb copy is restricted to in-frame clones and leaves out a portion. The data hold about 160,000 clones, with about 70% observed a single time. This sample stems from a study of cytomegalovirus exposure and HLA in healthy donors. V gene TRBV18 combines with J gene TRBJ2-1; TRBD2 matches 9 bases. The sample comprised PBMCs. The sequence derives from a woman between 18 and 29 years old in good health and CMV-seropositive. CDR3 region: CASSRGKSGGLNNEQFF. The CDR3, as DNA: TGTGCCAGCTCACGAGGAAAGAGCGGGGGGTTGAACAATGAGCAGTTCTTC. Drawing the rest from reference TRBV18 and TRBJ2-1, the complete variable domain is NAGVMQNPRHLVRRRGQEARLRCSPMKGHSHVYWYRQLPEEGLKFMVYLQKENIIDESGMPKERFSAEFPKEGPSILRIQQVVRGDSAAYFCASSRGKSGGLNNEQFFGPGTRLTVL.